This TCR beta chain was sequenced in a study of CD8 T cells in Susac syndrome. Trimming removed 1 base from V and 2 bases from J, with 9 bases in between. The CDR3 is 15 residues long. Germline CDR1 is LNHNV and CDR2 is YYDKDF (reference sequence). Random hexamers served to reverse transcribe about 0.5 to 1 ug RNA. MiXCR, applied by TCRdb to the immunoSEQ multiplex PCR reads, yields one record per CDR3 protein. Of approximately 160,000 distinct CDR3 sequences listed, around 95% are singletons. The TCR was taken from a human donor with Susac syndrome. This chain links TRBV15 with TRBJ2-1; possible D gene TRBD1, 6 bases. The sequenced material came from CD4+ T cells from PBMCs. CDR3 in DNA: TGTGCCACCAGCAGAGGCAGGGGAGCCTACAATGAGCAGTTCTTC. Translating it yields CATSRGRGAYNEQFF.